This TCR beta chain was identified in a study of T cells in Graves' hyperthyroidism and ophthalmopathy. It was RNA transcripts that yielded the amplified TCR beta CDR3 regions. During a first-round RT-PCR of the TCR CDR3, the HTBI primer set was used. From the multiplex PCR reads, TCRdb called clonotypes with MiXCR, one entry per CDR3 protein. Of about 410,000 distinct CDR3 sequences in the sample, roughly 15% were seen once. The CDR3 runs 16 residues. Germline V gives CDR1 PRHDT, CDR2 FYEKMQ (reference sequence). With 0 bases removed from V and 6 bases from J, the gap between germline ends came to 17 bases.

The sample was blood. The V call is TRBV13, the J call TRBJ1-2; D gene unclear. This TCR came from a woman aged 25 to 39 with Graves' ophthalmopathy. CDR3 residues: CASSLGRLGFLDGYTF. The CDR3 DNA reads TGTGCCAGCAGCTTAGGCCGTTTAGGGTTCCTTGATGGCTACACCTTC.